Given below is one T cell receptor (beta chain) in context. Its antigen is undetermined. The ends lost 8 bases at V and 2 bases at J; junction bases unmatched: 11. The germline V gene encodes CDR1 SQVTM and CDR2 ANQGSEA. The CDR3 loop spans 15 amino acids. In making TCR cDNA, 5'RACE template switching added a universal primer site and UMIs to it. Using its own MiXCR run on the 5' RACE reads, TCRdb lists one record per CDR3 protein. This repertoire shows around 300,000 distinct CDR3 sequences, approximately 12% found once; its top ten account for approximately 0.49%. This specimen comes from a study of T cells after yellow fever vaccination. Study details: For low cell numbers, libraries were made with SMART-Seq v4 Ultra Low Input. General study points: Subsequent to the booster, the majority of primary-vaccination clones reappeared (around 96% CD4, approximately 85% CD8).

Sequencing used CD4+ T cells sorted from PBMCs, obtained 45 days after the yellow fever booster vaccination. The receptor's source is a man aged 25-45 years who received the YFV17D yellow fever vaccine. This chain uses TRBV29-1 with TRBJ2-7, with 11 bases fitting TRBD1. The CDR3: CSTSTDRGQTYEQYF. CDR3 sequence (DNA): TGCAGCACCTCAACGGACAGGGGGCAGACCTACGAGCAGTACTTC.